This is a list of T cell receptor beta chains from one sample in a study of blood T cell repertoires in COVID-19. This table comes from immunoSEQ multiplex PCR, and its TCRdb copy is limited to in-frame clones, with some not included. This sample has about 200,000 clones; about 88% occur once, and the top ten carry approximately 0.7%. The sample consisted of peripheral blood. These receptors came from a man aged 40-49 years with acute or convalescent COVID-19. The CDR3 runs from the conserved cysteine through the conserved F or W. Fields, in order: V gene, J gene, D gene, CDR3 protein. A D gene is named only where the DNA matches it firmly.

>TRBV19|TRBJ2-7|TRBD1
CASSIVPDRGYEQYF
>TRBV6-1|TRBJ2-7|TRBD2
CASSEAPSGGYEQYF
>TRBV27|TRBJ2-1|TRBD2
CASSLGTSGNEQFF
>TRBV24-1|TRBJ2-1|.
CATSDLASLSSYNEQFF
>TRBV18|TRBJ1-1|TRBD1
CASSPRGQGIYTEAFF
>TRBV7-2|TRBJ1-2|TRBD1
CASSLRAGGDYGYTF
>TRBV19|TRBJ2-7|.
CASSRASSYEQYF
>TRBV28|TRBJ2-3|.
CARAVLWRSRGDTQYF
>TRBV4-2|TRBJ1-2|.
CASSVPGGYDGYTF
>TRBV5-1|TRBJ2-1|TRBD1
CASSFGDRDLEQFF
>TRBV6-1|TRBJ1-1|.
CASSELEGNTEAFF
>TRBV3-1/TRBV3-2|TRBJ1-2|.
CASSQVQGYGYTF
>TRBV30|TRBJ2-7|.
CAWSVSVKQYF
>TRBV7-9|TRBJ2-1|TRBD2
CASSSTAGGPYNEQFF
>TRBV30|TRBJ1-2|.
CAWGQTYGYTF
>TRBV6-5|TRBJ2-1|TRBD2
CASRSSGSSYNEQFF
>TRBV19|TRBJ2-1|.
CASSMDSYNEQFF
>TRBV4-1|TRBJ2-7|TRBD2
CASSQATSGPYEQYF
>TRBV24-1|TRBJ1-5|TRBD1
CATSGTGGQPQHF
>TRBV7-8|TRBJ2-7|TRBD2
CASSPTSLAGIYEQYF
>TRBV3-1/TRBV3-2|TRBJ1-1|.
CASSQVQNTEAFF
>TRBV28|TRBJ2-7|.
CASTSKGAGFLGEQYF
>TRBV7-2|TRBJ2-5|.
CASRPQNRQETQYF
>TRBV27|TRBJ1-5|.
CASSAWPVSNQPQHF
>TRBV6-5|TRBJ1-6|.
CASSWTEYNSPLHF
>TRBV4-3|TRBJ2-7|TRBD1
CASSQGVDRGRGYEQYF
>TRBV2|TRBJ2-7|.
CASRGIQGYEQYF
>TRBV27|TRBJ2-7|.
CASSLHGYEQYF
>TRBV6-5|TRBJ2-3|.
CASSLVKGEADTQYF
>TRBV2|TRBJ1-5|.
CASSELSTPVQPQHF
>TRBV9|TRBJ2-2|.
CASRGATNTGELFF
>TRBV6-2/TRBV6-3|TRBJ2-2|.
CASSRRTDTGELFF
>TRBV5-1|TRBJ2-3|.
CASRQGLPITDTQYF
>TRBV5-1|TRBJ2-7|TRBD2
CASSSGAGLRSYEQYF
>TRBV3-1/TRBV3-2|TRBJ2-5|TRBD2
CASSLEASGGETQYF
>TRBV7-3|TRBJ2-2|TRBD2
CASSQGLAALNTGELFF
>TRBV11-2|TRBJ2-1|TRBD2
CASSPGLASIVQFF
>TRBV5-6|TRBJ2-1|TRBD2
CASRHGTSGYSYNEQFF
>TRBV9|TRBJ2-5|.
CASSVGSLRETQYF
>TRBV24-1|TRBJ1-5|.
CATSDGGGEYSNQPQHF
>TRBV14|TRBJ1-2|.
CASSPLGQNHYGYTF
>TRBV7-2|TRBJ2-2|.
CASSLDSGTGELFF
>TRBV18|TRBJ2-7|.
CASSPPTGPREQYF